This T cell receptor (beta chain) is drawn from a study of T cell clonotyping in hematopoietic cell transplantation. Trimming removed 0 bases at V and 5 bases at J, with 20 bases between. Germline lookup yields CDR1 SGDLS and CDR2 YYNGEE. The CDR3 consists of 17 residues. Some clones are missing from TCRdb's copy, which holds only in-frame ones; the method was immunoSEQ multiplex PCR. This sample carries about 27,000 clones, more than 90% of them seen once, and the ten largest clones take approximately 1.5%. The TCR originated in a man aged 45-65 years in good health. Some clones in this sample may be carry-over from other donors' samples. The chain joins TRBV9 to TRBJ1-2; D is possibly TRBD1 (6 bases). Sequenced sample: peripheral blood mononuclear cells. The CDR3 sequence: CASSVGGRDIGSYGYTF. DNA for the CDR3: TGTGCCAGCAGCGTAGGCGGCCGGGACATAGGGTCGTATGGCTACACCTTC.